This T cell receptor beta chain was obtained from a study of cytomegalovirus exposure and HLA in healthy donors. In the PCR, 60 Vbeta and 13 Jbeta primers were used. Assay used: immunoSEQ multiplex PCR; TCRdb lists only in-frame clones, some missing. Of roughly 120,000 clones listed, about 82% are singletons. CDR3 size: 15 residues. The trim removed 5 bases at V and 4 bases at J, leaving 7 bases unmatched. Germline lookup yields CDR1 SGHRS and CDR2 YFSETQ. General study results and limits: Analyzed later, most CMV-associated TCR beta chains appeared HLA-restricted. Investigators reported 150 to 200 TCR beta chains as tied to cytomegalovirus.

At the time of sampling, donors were nominally healthy, though unrecorded immune exposures were likely. Turning to this clone: Its antigen is as yet unknown.

The sample was PBMCs. This clonotype was obtained from a man aged 50 or older in good health and CMV-seronegative. The rearrangement uses TRBV5-1 and TRBJ1-1, with 11 positions matching TRBD1. The CDR3 sequence: CASRGQGGLGTEAFF. CDR3 coding DNA: TGCGCCAGCAGGGGACAGGGGGGACTCGGCACTGAAGCTTTCTTT.